Following are 19 T cell receptor beta chains from one sample sequenced in a study of CD8 T cells in Susac syndrome. The RNA input was about 0.5 to 1 ug, and it was reverse transcribed with random hexamers. TCRdb recomputed calls from the immunoSEQ multiplex PCR reads with MiXCR, one row per CDR3 protein. The sample has 160,000 or so distinct CDR3 sequences, about 94% seen once; the top ten hold around 0.21%. Material: CD8+ T cells from PBMCs. The receptors were sampled from a human donor with multiple sclerosis.

The CDR3 spells CAWSASGYEQYF. Here the CDR3 DNA reads TGTGCCTGGAGTGCTTCGGGGTACGAGCAGTACTTC. The rearrangement joins TRBV30 to TRBJ2-7, with D perhaps TRBD2 (5 bases). The CDR3 is 12 residues long. With 1 base removed from V and 4 bases from J, the gap between germline ends came to 8 bases. Germline lookup yields CDR1 GTSNPN and CDR2 SVGIG (reference sequence).

The J gene is TRBJ2-7, the V gene TRBV18; 13 bases fit TRBD2. Germline lookup yields CDR1 KGHSH and CDR2 LQKENI. The CDR3 totals 16 residues. The trim removed 0 bases at V and 4 bases at J, leaving 3 bases unmatched. CDR3 bases: TGTGCCAGCTCACCACCGACTAGCGGGGGGCTTTACGAGCAGTACTTC. Its translation: CASSPPTSGGLYEQYF.

This clonotype was found once. The CDR3, as DNA: TGTGCCAGCGGAAGCGGAAAGAACACTGAAGCTTTCTTT. Amino acid sequence: CASGSGKNTEAFF. The rearrangement links TRBV9 to TRBJ1-1, with D unclear. The CDR3 length is 13 residues. The germline CDR1 and CDR2 sequences are SGDLS and YYNGEE. Trimming took 7 bases from V and 1 from J, leaving 11 bases between them.

This chain joins TRBV7-9 and TRBJ1-5; D unresolved. The CDR3 runs to 12 residues. Germline V gene data show CDR1 as SEHNR and CDR2 as FQNEAQ (reference sequence). Trimming cost V 5 bases and J 6 bases, with 8 bases left between them. The CDR3 sequence is CASSVSTQPQHF. The CDR3 DNA is TGTGCCAGCAGCGTATCTACTCAGCCCCAGCATTTT.

V gene TRBV14 combines with J gene TRBJ1-1, with a possible D match to TRBD1 (6 bases). Germline CDR1 and CDR2: SGHDN and FVKESK. This CDR3 is 18 amino acids long. The germline V and J ends were trimmed by 1 base and 0 bases, with 18 bases remaining between them. Here the CDR3 reads CASSQGGGLRSMNTEAFF. The CDR3, as DNA: TGTGCCAGCAGCCAAGGGGGGGGCCTACGTTCCATGAACACTGAAGCTTTCTTT.

The rearrangement joins TRBV2 to TRBJ2-7; no clear D. Germline loops: CDR1 SNHLY, CDR2 FYNNEI. The CDR3 extends over 12 amino acids. V was trimmed by 6 bases and J by 2 bases, leaving 8 bases between them. The CDR3 coding sequence is TGTGCCAGCAGGGGATCTCCCTACGAGCAGTACTTC. Encoded protein: CASRGSPYEQYF.

The chain is built from TRBV28 and TRBJ1-1; maybe TRBD1 (5 bases). Germline V CDR1 and CDR2: MDHEN, SYDVKM. The CDR3 consists of 14 residues. The V and J ends lost 2 bases and 8 bases respectively, with 15 bases between them. The CDR3 reads CASSLPLSGEEAFF. The CDR3 DNA reads TGTGCCAGCAGTTTACCCCTTTCGGGGGAAGAAGCTTTCTTT.

The chain has TRBV19 and TRBJ1-5, with 12 bases fitting TRBD1. The length of the CDR3 is 17 residues. Trimming removed 11 bases from V and 1 base from J; junction bases left unmatched: 12. Per germline, CDR1 LNHDA and CDR2 SQIVND (reference sequence). CDR3 in DNA: TGTGCCCTAACGGGGGACAGGGGGCTAAGGAGCAATCAGCCCCAGCATTTT. This codes for CALTGDRGLRSNQPQHF.

The chain carries TRBV7-9 and TRBJ2-4; D gene uncertain. Trimming pared 5 bases from V and 2 bases from J, leaving 16 bases between. Germline values: CDR1 SEHNR, CDR2 FQNEAQ (reference sequence). The CDR3 length is 16 residues. The CDR3 reads CASSPPVLGTKNIQYF. CDR3 sequence (DNA): TGTGCCAGCAGCCCTCCGGTTTTGGGAACCAAAAACATTCAGTACTTC. The variable domain in full, completed from reference TRBV7-9 and TRBJ2-4, reads DTGVSQNPRHKITKRGQNVTFRCDPISEHNRLYWYRQTLGQGPEFLTYFQNEAQLEKSRLLSDRFSAERPKGSFSTLEIQRTEQGDSAMYLCASSPPVLGTKNIQYFGAGTRLSVL.

This sequence joins TRBV11-1 and TRBJ2-1; 12 nucleotides match TRBD1. V dropped 4 bases and J dropped 8; count of bases not matched to a gene: 6. The CDR3 extends over 15 amino acids. Germline V gene data show CDR1 as SGHAT and CDR2 as FQDESV (reference sequence). CDR3: CASSSPGQGAHEQFF. Written as DNA, the CDR3 is TGTGCCAGCAGCTCGCCGGGACAGGGGGCCCATGAGCAGTTCTTC. Full variable domain (remainder filled in from reference TRBV11-1 and TRBJ2-1): EAEVAQSPRYKITEKSQAVAFWCDPISGHATLYWYRQILGQGPELLVQFQDESVVDDSQLPKDRFSAERLKGVDSTLKIQPAELGDSAMYLCASSSPGQGAHEQFFGPGTRLTVL.

This clonotype was found once. This sequence joins TRBV27 and TRBJ1-1; possibly TRBD1 for D (5 bases). The CDR3 has 15 residues. The germline V and J ends were trimmed by 5 bases and 0 bases, with 13 bases remaining between them. Germline lookup yields CDR1 MNHEY and CDR2 SMNVEV (reference sequence). The CDR3 loop reads CASSPDGGMNTEAFF. The CDR3 DNA reads TGTGCCAGCAGTCCGGACGGGGGTATGAACACTGAAGCTTTCTTT.

V and J are TRBV20-1 and TRBJ2-5; D possibly corresponds to TRBD1 (6 bases). The CDR3 runs 14 residues. The ends were cut back, 0 bases at V and 4 bases at J, with 12 bases in the middle. Per the germline V gene, CDR1 is DFQATT and CDR2 is SNEGSKA (reference sequence). As DNA, the CDR3 is TGCAGTGCTAGAGACCGGACAGCCGGAGAGACCCAGTACTTC. Protein sequence: CSARDRTAGETQYF.

This chain joins TRBV12-3 or TRBV12-4 and TRBJ2-2, with 8 positions matching TRBD2. The CDR3 extends over 17 amino acids. V was pared by 3 bases and J by 4 bases, with 10 bases of the junction left unmatched. CDR3 residues: CASSFKGGGPSTGELFF. Written as DNA, the CDR3 is TGTGCCAGCAGTTTTAAGGGCGGGGGGCCCTCCACCGGGGAGCTGTTTTTT.

This rearrangement joins TRBV27 to TRBJ2-7; 7 nucleotides align to TRBD1. Trimming removed 2 bases from V and 1 base from J; junction bases left unmatched: 8. Germline V lookup: CDR1 MNHEY, CDR2 SMNVEV (reference sequence). The CDR3 length is 16 residues. The CDR3 region is CASSLAGTVKSYEQYF. CDR3 DNA: TGTGCCAGCAGTTTAGCCGGGACAGTAAAATCCTACGAGCAGTACTTC.

The chain carries TRBV20-1 and TRBJ1-2, with 8 bases matching TRBD1. V lost 0 bases to trimming and J lost 3 bases; unmatched junction nucleotides: 6. The length of the CDR3 is 15 residues. Germline V gene sequence: CDR1 DFQATT, CDR2 SNEGSKA (reference sequence). The CDR3 is CSAREWTGMYYGYTF. The CDR3 DNA reads TGCAGTGCTAGAGAGTGGACAGGGATGTACTATGGCTACACCTTC.

The chain uses TRBV9 and TRBJ1-5; D not resolved. CDR3 length equals 14 residues. Per the germline V gene, CDR1 is SGDLS and CDR2 is YYNGEE. The V end was cut by 0 bases, the J end by 1 base, with 5 bases between. CDR3 DNA sequence: TGTGCCAGCAGCGTAGGTCCCAGCAATCAGCCCCAGCATTTT. Translated, it gives CASSVGPSNQPQHF.

The rearrangement uses TRBV7-8 and TRBJ2-1; TRBD1 aligns across 7 bases. V was pared by 5 bases and J by 0 bases, with 4 bases of the junction left unmatched. This CDR3 is built from 15 residues. Germline-derived CDR1 and CDR2 are SGHVS and FQNEAQ. Written as DNA, the CDR3 is TGTGCCAGCAGCCCCAGGGGGAGCTCCTACAATGAGCAGTTCTTC. This encodes CASSPRGSSYNEQFF.

V is TRBV29-1 and J is TRBJ1-1; 7 bases fit TRBD1. Germline values: CDR1 SQVTM, CDR2 ANQGSEA. The CDR3 runs 15 residues. The J segment lost 0 bases and the V segment lost 6 bases, leaving 10 bases of the junction unmatched. The CDR3 loop is CSVLGGGRMNTEAFF. In nucleotides, the CDR3 is TGCAGCGTCCTAGGGGGCGGTAGAATGAACACTGAAGCTTTCTTT. Together with reference TRBV29-1 and TRBJ1-1, the CDR3 gives the full variable domain: SAVISQKPSRDICQRGTSLTIQCQVDSQVTMMFWYRQQPGQSLTLIATANQGSEATYESGFVIDKFPISRPNLTFSTLTVSNMSPEDSSIYLCSVLGGGRMNTEAFFGQGTRLTVV.

CDR3 protein: CASSDLTDYNSPLHF. The CDR3, as DNA: TGTGCCAGCAGTGACCTGACAGATTATAATTCACCCCTCCACTTT. This chain links TRBV2 with TRBJ1-6, with a possible D match to TRBD1 (5 bases). Trimming shortened V by 3 bases and J by 4 bases, and 10 bases separated the two germline ends. The CDR3 loop spans 15 amino acids. CDR1 and CDR2 from the germline V gene are SNHLY and FYNNEI. Full variable domain (remainder filled in from reference TRBV2 and TRBJ1-6): EPEVTQTPSHQVTQMGQEVILRCVPISNHLYFYWYRQILGQKVEFLVSFYNNEISEKSEIFDDQFSVERPDGSNFTLKIRSTKLEDSAMYFCASSDLTDYNSPLHFGNGTRLTVT.